Detailed here is one T cell receptor (beta chain). Its target is not known. This sample was included in a study of T cell repertoires in cytomegalovirus infection. Looking at the study overall: Recently described HLA-C-restricted plus well-studied HLA-B-restricted CMV epitopes were used.

The V gene's germline CDR1 is KGHSH and CDR2 LQKENI. Trimming stripped 6 bases from V and 0 bases from J, with 11 bases between. This CDR3 is 15 amino acids long. MiXCR was run by TCRdb on the reads, yielding one entry per CDR3 protein. The sample consists of some 500,000 distinct CDR3 sequences, approximately 40% of them appearing once. The receptor comes from a human donor in good health (CMV status not recorded). Some clones in this sample may be carry-over from other donors' samples. Specimen: cultured PBMCs, collected from culture after CMV antigen stimulation. The rearrangement joins TRBV18 to TRBJ1-4; unclear D gene. In nucleotides, the CDR3 is TGTGCCAGCTCCCGCGGCTTATCAACTAATGAAAAACTGTTTTTT. Amino acids: CASSRGLSTNEKLFF.